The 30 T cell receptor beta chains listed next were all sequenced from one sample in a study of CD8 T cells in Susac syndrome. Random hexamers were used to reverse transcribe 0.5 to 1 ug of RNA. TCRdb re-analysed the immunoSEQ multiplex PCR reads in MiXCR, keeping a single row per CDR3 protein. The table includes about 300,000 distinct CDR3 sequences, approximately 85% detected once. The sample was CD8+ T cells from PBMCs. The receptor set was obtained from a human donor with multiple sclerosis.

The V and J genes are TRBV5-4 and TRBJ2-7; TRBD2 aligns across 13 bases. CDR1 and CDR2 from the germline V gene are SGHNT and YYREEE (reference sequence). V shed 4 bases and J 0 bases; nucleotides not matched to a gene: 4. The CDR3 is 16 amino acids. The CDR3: CASSLRTSGSSYEQYF. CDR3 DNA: TGTGCCAGCAGCCTGCGGACTAGCGGGAGCTCCTACGAGCAGTACTTC. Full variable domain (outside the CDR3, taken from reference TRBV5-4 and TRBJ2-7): ETGVTQSPTHLIKTRGQQVTLRCSSQSGHNTVSWYQQALGQGPQFIFQYYREEENGRGNFPPRFSGLQFPNYSSELNVNALELDDSALYLCASSLRTSGSSYEQYFGPGTRLTVT.

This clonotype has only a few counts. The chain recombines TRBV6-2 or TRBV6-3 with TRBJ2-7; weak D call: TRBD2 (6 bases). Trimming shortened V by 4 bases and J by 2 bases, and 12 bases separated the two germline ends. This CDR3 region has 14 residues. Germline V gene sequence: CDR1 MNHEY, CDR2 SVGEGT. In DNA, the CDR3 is TGTGCCAGCAGTTTCGGGGGATCAGCCTACGAGCAGTACTTC. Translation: CASSFGGSAYEQYF.

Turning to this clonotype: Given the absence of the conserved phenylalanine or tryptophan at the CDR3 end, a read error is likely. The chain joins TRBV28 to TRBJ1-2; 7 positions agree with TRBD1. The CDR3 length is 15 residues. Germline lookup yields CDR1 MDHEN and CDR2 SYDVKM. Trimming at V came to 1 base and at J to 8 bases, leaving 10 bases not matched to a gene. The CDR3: CASSLYGTEPLGYTL. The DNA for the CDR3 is TGTGCCAGCAGTTTATACGGGACAGAGCCGTTAGGCTACACCCTC.

The CDR3 DNA reads as TGTGCCAGCAGTTTTTATGCGCCCTACAATGAGCAGTTCTTC. It codes for CASSFYAPYNEQFF. V and J are TRBV27 and TRBJ2-1; D gene ambiguous. Trimming took 3 bases from V and 2 from J, leaving 8 bases between them. CDR3 length: 14 amino acids. Germline-derived CDR1 and CDR2 are MNHEY and SMNVEV (reference sequence).

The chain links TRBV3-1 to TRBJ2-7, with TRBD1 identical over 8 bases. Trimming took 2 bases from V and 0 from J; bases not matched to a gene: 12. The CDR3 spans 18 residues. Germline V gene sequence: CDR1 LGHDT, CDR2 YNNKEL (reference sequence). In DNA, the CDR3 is TGTGCCAGCAGCCAACGACCCGGGACAGGCCTCACCTCCTACGAGCAGTACTTC. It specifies CASSQRPGTGLTSYEQYF.

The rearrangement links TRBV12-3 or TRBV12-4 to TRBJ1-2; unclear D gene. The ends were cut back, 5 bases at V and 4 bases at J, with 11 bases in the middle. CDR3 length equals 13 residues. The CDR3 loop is CASSTEGGYGYTF. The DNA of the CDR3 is TGTGCCAGCAGTACTGAGGGAGGCTATGGCTACACCTTC.

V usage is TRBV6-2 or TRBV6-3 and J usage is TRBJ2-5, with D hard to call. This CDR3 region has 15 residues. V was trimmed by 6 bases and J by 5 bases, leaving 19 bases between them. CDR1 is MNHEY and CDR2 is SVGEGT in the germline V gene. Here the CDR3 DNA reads TGTGCCAGCAGCCCCGTGGCCAGCCGCCCTGAGACCCAGTACTTC. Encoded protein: CASSPVASRPETQYF.

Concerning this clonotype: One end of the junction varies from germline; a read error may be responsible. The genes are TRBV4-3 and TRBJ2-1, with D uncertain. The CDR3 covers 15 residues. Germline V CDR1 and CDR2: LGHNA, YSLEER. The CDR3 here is CAGSLGPPSVNEQFF. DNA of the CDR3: TGCGCCGGCAGCCTCGGACCCCCCTCGGTTAATGAGCAGTTCTTC.

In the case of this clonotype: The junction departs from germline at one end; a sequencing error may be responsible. CDR3 sequence reads: CASSLGTIQRQTF. The DNA for the CDR3 is TGTGCCAGCAGTTTGGGGACCATACAACGACAAACGTTC. The chain combines TRBV12-3 or TRBV12-4 with TRBJ1-2; a weak D match, TRBD1 (5 bases). This CDR3 is 13 amino acids long.

DNA for the CDR3: TGTGCCAGCAGCGTAAACCCGGACAGCTCGAACACCGGGGAGCTGTTTTTT. It specifies CASSVNPDSSNTGELFF. This sequence joins TRBV9 and TRBJ2-2; D is perhaps TRBD1 (6 bases). This CDR3 has 17 amino acids. Trimming removed 1 base at V and 0 bases at J, with 13 bases between. Per the germline V gene, CDR1 is SGDLS and CDR2 is YYNGEE.

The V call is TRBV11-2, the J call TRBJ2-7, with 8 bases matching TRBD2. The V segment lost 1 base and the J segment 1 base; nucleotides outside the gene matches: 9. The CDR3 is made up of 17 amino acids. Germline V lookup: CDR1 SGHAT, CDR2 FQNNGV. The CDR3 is CASSLATGGVKSYEQYF. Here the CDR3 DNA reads TGTGCCAGCAGCTTAGCAACGGGGGGGGTTAAGTCCTACGAGCAGTACTTC.

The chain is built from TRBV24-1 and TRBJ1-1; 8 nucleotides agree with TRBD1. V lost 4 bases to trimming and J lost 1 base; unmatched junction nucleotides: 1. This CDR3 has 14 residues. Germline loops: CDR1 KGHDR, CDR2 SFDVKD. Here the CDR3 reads CATSEGTGNTEAFF. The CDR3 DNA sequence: TGTGCCACCAGTGAAGGGACAGGGAACACTGAAGCTTTCTTT.

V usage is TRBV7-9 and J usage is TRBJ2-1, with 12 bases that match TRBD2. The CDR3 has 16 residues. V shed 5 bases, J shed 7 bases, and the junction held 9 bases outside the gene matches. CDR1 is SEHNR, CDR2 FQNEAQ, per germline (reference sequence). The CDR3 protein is CASSPPTSGSWNEQFF. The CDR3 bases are TGTGCCAGCAGCCCTCCGACTAGCGGGAGTTGGAATGAGCAGTTCTTC.

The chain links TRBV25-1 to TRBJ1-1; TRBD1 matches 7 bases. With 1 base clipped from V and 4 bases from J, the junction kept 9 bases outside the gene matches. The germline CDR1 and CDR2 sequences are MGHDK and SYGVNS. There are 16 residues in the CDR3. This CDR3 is CASSEFEGAPGTEAFF. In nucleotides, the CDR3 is TGTGCCAGCAGTGAATTCGAGGGGGCGCCGGGCACTGAAGCTTTCTTT. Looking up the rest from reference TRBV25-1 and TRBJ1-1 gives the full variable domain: EADIYQTPRYLVIGTGKKITLECSQTMGHDKMYWYQQDPGMELHLIHYSYGVNSTEKGDLSSESTVSRIRTEHFPLTLESARPSHTSQYLCASSEFEGAPGTEAFFGQGTRLTVV.

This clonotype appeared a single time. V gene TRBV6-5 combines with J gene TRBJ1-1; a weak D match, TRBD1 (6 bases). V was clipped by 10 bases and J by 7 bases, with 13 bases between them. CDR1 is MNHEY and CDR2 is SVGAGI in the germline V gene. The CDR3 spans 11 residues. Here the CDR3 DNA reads TGTGCCACAACAGGGATCGGTGAAGCTTTCTTT. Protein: CATTGIGEAFF.

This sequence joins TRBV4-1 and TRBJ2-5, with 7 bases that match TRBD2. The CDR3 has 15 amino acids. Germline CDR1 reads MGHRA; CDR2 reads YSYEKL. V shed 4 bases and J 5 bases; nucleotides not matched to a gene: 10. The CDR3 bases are TGCGCCAGCAGCCCCGGATGGGGAGGGCGCGAGACCCAGTACTTC. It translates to CASSPGWGGRETQYF.

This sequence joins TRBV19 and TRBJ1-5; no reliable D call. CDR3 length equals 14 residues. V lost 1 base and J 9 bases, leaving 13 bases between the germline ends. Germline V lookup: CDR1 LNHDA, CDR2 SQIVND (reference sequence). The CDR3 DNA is TGTGCCAGTAGTATAGGAGGGATAGTTTGGCCCCAGCATTTT. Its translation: CASSIGGIVWPQHF.

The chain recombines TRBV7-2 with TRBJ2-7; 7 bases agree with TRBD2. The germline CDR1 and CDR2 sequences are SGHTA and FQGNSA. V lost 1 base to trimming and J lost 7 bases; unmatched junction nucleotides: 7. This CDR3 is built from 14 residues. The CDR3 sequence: CASSLEMAGVEQYF. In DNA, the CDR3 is TGTGCCAGCAGCTTAGAAATGGCGGGAGTGGAGCAGTACTTC. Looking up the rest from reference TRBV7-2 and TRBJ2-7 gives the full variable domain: GAGVSQSPSNKVTEKGKDVELRCDPISGHTALYWYRQSLGQGLEFLIYFQGNSAPDKSGLPSDRFSAERTGGSVSTLTIQRTQQEDSAVYLCASSLEMAGVEQYFGPGTRLTVT.

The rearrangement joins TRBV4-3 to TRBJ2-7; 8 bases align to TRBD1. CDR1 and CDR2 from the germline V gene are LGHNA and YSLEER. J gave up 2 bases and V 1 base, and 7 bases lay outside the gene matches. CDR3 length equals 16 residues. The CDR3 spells CASSQGAGTGPYEQYF. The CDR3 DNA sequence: TGCGCCAGCAGCCAAGGTGCCGGGACAGGACCCTACGAGCAGTACTTC.

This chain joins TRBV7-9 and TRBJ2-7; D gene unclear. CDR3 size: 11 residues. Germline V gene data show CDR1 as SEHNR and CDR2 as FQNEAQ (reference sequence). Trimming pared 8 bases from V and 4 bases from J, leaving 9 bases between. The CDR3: CASSDQYEQYF. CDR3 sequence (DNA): TGTGCCAGCTCGGACCAATACGAGCAGTACTTC.

The CDR3, as DNA: TGTGCCAGTAGTGTCCTAGCGCTATCCTACAATGAGCAGTTCTTC. Its protein is CASSVLALSYNEQFF. J is TRBJ2-1 and V is TRBV19; D is perhaps TRBD2 (6 bases). Germline V gene lookup returns CDR1 LNHDA and CDR2 SQIVND (reference sequence). This CDR3 has 15 residues. Trimming stripped 5 bases from V and 1 base from J, with 12 bases between. The full variable domain, its missing parts supplied by reference TRBV19 and TRBJ2-1, is DGGITQSPKYLFRKEGQNVTLSCEQNLNHDAMYWYRQDPGQGLRLIYYSQIVNDFQKGDIAEGYSVSREKKESFPLTVTSAQKNPTAFYLCASSVLALSYNEQFFGPGTRLTVL.

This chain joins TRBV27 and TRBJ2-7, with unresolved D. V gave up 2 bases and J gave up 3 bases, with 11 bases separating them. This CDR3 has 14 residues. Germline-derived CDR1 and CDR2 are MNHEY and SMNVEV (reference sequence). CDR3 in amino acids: CASSLLEKSYEQYF. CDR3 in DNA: TGTGCCAGCAGTTTACTAGAGAAAAGCTACGAGCAGTACTTC.

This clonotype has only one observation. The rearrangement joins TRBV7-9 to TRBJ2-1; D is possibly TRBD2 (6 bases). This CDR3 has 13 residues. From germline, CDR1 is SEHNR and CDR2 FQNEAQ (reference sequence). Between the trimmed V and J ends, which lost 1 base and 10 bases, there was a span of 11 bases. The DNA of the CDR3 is TGTGCCAGCAGCTTAGTCGAGCGGGCAGAGCAGTTCTTC. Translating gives CASSLVERAEQFF.

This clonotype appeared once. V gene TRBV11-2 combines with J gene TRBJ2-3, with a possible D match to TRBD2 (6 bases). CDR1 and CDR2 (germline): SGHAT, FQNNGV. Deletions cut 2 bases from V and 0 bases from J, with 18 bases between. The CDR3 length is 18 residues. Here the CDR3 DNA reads TGTGCCAGCAGCTTAATTGGAGGGCGGACATCGAGCACAGATACGCAGTATTTT. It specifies CASSLIGGRTSSTDTQYF.

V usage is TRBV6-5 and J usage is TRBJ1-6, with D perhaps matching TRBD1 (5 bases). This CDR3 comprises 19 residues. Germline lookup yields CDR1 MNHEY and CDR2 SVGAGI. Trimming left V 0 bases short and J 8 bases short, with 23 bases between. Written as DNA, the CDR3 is TGTGCCAGCAGTTACTCGAGCATAGAAGGGGAACTGGCTGATTCACCCCTCCACTTT. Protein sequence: CASSYSSIEGELADSPLHF.

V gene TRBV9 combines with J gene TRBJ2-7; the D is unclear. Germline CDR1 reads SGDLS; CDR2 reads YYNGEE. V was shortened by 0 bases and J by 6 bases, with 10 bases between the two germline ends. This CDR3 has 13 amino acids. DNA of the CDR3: TGTGCCAGCAGCGTAGGGCAAGTTGGCGAGCAGTACTTC. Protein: CASSVGQVGEQYF.

The CDR3 nucleotides are TGCGCCAGCAGCCAAGACCCTTCTAGCCTAGATACGCAGTATTTT. Translated: CASSQDPSSLDTQYF. The chain is built from TRBV4-3 and TRBJ2-3, with D possibly TRBD2 on 5 matching bases. V was pared by 0 bases and J by 5 bases, with 12 bases between. The CDR3 length is 15 residues. CDR1 and CDR2 (germline): LGHNA, YSLEER.

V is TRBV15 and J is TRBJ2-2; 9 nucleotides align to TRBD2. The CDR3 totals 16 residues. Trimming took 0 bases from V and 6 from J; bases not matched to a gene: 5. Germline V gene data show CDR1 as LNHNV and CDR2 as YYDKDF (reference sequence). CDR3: CATSRDFSGRPGELFF. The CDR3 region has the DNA TGTGCCACCAGCAGAGATTTCAGCGGGAGGCCCGGGGAGCTGTTTTTT.

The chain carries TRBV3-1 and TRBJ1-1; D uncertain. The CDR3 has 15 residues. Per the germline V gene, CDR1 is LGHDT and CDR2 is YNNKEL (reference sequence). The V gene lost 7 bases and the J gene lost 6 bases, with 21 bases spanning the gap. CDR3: CASTTERAHFSEAFF. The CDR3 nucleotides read TGTGCCAGCACTACCGAAAGGGCACACTTTTCTGAAGCTTTCTTT.

The CDR3 bases are TGTGCCAGCAGTCATGCGGGGGGGTTTGTAGAGACCCAGTACTTC. Protein: CASSHAGGFVETQYF. The chain uses TRBV28 and TRBJ2-5, with 9 bases fitting TRBD2. The length of the CDR3 is 15 residues. Germline-derived CDR1 and CDR2 are MDHEN and SYDVKM. With V trimmed by 5 bases and J by 4 bases, 8 bases remained unmatched.